This TCR beta chain was recovered during a study of immune evolution from preneoplasia to lung adenocarcinoma. Measured with immunoSEQ multiplex PCR; TCRdb has only the in-frame clones, and not every one. The sample contains 4,500 to 6,000 clones, roughly 76% of which appear only once. CDR1 SGHTA and CDR2 FQGNSA come from the germline V gene. The CDR3 consists of 17 residues. V lost 5 bases and J 2 bases, leaving 19 bases between the germline ends. The rearrangement links TRBV7-2 to TRBJ1-3, with D possibly TRBD1 on 6 matching bases. The sample taken for sequencing was FFPE adjacent normal lung tissue. This receptor was identified in an older donor with lung adenocarcinoma. The CDR3 reads CASSPAQGGAPGNTIYF. The DNA for the CDR3 is TGTGCCAGCAGCCCCGCGCAAGGGGGTGCCCCTGGAAACACCATATATTTT.